The T cell receptor (beta chain) described here comes from a study of T-cell reconstitution after alpha-beta-depleted transplantation in children. Findings and limits, study-wide: Once a year had passed after transplant, T-cell counts and diversity came mostly from newly produced T cells. There were reportedly several hundred expanded graft clones from which alpha-beta T cells came about two months after transplant. Some patients' high day-60 TCRbeta diversity was traced to surviving recipient T cells and thymic progenitors.

CDR3 length: 13 residues. Trimming removed 4 bases from V and 4 bases from J, with 13 bases in between. CDR1 is DFQATT and CDR2 is SNEGSKA in the germline V gene (reference sequence). This clonotype has ten or more counts. Its antigen is not known. TCRbeta library preparation incorporated unique molecular identifiers. TCRdb re-derived calls from the PCR reads in MiXCR, one entry per CDR3 protein. The sample has over 200,000 distinct CDR3 sequences, roughly a tenth seen once. The input for sequencing was PBMCs, taken before TCRalphabeta/CD19-depleted stem cell transplant. This receptor was taken from a child less than two years old with acute myeloid leukemia, due to receive a stem cell transplant. V is TRBV20-1 and J is TRBJ2-5, with D perhaps TRBD1 (6 bases). The DNA for the CDR3 is TGCAGTGCTATACAGGGAGACGGAGAGACCCAGTACTTC. Translating it yields CSAIQGDGETQYF.